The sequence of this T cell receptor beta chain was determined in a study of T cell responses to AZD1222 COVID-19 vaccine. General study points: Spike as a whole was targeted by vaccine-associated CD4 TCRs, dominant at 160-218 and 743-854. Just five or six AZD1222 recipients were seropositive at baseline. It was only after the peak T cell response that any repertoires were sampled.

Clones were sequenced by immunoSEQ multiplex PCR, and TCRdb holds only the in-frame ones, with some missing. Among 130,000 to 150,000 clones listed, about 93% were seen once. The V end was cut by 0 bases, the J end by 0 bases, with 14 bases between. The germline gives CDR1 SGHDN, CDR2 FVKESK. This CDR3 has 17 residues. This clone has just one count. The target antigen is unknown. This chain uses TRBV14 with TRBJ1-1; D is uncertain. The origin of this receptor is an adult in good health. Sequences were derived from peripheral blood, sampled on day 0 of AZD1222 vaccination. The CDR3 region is CASSQDLSFPMNTEAFF. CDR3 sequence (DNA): TGTGCCAGCAGCCAAGATTTGAGTTTTCCGATGAACACTGAAGCTTTCTTT.